This is a list of T cell receptor beta chains from one sample in a study of T-cell reconstitution after alpha-beta-depleted transplantation in children. From the PCR reads, TCRdb called clonotypes with MiXCR, one entry per CDR3 protein. This sample has about 600,000 distinct CDR3 sequences, with about 21% found just once. Sample: PBMCs, mostly from graft donor cells, taken 360 days after TCRalphabeta/CD19-depleted stem cell transplant. The receptor source for this set is a boy under three years old who had a stem cell transplant for acute myeloid leukemia, so the T cells may come from the graft donor. Both conserved end residues are part of each CDR3. Clone size appears in some rows only: once, few, many, or a class for an expanded clone.

CDR3aa: CSAISGDLSSYEQYF; abundance: .; v_gene: TRBV20-1; j_gene: TRBJ2-7
CDR3aa: CASSFRGRGTDTQYF; abundance: .; v_gene: TRBV7-6; j_gene: TRBJ2-3
CDR3aa: CASSPGPGAGPGETQYF; abundance: .; v_gene: TRBV12-3/TRBV12-4; j_gene: TRBJ2-5
CDR3aa: CASSRAPGQGTNEQFF; abundance: many; v_gene: TRBV12-3/TRBV12-4; j_gene: TRBJ2-1
CDR3aa: CASSYRGAAANTGELFF; abundance: many; v_gene: TRBV6-5; j_gene: TRBJ2-2
CDR3aa: CASSRDIRGYGYTF; abundance: .; v_gene: TRBV27; j_gene: TRBJ1-2
CDR3aa: CAGSWEETQYF; abundance: few; v_gene: TRBV10-1; j_gene: TRBJ2-5
CDR3aa: CASSLNSEAYNEQFF; abundance: many; v_gene: TRBV7-9; j_gene: TRBJ2-1
CDR3aa: CSASQSLDSFLTDTQYF; abundance: few; v_gene: TRBV20-1; j_gene: TRBJ2-3
CDR3aa: CAISSPVPGQGDQPQHF; abundance: .; v_gene: TRBV10-3; j_gene: TRBJ1-5
CDR3aa: CASSLAFGLNYNEQFF; abundance: .; v_gene: TRBV7-2; j_gene: TRBJ2-1
CDR3aa: CASSLYANRNTGELFF; abundance: .; v_gene: TRBV12-3/TRBV12-4; j_gene: TRBJ2-2
CDR3aa: CASSSMFQETQYF; abundance: .; v_gene: TRBV6-6; j_gene: TRBJ2-5
CDR3aa: CSALGMTYEQYF; abundance: few; v_gene: TRBV20-1; j_gene: TRBJ2-7
CDR3aa: CASRGGAYYGYTF; abundance: many; v_gene: TRBV28; j_gene: TRBJ1-2
CDR3aa: CASRSPGGSAKNIQYF; abundance: few; v_gene: TRBV12-3/TRBV12-4; j_gene: TRBJ2-4
CDR3aa: CASSSGNRGRWETQYF; abundance: few; v_gene: TRBV6-5; j_gene: TRBJ2-5
CDR3aa: CASSPGNRLVYEQYF; abundance: .; v_gene: TRBV4-3; j_gene: TRBJ2-7
CDR3aa: CASSLGLWGTDTQYF; abundance: .; v_gene: TRBV5-6; j_gene: TRBJ2-3
CDR3aa: CASSLSSVISSYNEQFF; abundance: many; v_gene: TRBV28; j_gene: TRBJ2-1
CDR3aa: CSARPPGQPKAFF; abundance: many; v_gene: TRBV20-1; j_gene: TRBJ1-1
CDR3aa: CATSRDGGYEQYF; abundance: few; v_gene: TRBV15; j_gene: TRBJ2-7
CDR3aa: CASSSRQGLNEQFF; abundance: many; v_gene: TRBV12-3/TRBV12-4; j_gene: TRBJ2-1
CDR3aa: CASSLQGAVEKLFF; abundance: .; v_gene: TRBV12-3/TRBV12-4; j_gene: TRBJ1-4
CDR3aa: CASSLVISGCEQYF; abundance: .; v_gene: TRBV7-9; j_gene: TRBJ2-7
CDR3aa: CASSLSLPGPGHEQYF; abundance: many; v_gene: TRBV12-3/TRBV12-4; j_gene: TRBJ2-7
CDR3aa: CASSPSSNRGPTSSYTF; abundance: .; v_gene: TRBV12-3/TRBV12-4; j_gene: TRBJ1-2
CDR3aa: CSARAVEAQPQHF; abundance: many; v_gene: TRBV20-1; j_gene: TRBJ1-5
CDR3aa: CSASSGTFSGNTIYF; abundance: many; v_gene: TRBV20-1; j_gene: TRBJ1-3
CDR3aa: CSAAGTGTLSSNQPQHF; abundance: few; v_gene: TRBV20-1; j_gene: TRBJ1-5
CDR3aa: CASSSGQGRSSYNSPLHF; abundance: few; v_gene: TRBV7-9; j_gene: TRBJ1-6
CDR3aa: CSARGARQPSTDTQYF; abundance: many; v_gene: TRBV20-1; j_gene: TRBJ2-3
CDR3aa: CASSLAPNGLVGGELFF; abundance: .; v_gene: TRBV11-2; j_gene: TRBJ2-2
CDR3aa: CSARLGTSGDQTDTQYF; abundance: few; v_gene: TRBV20-1; j_gene: TRBJ2-3
CDR3aa: CSASGGATDEQFF; abundance: .; v_gene: TRBV20-1; j_gene: TRBJ2-1
CDR3aa: CASSPGLAGAYEQYF; abundance: many; v_gene: TRBV7-2; j_gene: TRBJ2-7
CDR3aa: CASTRSGGNSPLHF; abundance: many; v_gene: TRBV19; j_gene: TRBJ1-6